This T cell receptor beta chain derives from a study of T cells in Graves' hyperthyroidism and ophthalmopathy (dated by TCRdb to the late 2010s). With regard to the full study: To identify TCR V-J signatures that set the groups apart, the researchers used a discovery cohort of approximately 98 patients, made up of 43 with Graves' ophthalmopathy and 57 with stable Graves' hyperthyroidism. Prospective prediction of ophthalmopathy was tested in an independent validation cohort consisting of roughly 19 hyperthyroidism patients and around 16 patients who later progressed to ophthalmopathy. For training and testing, the 100 or so patients in the discovery cohort were randomly divided in a 7:3 ratio. Thyroid tissue and blood T-cell repertoires from several Graves' hyperthyroidism patients were also compared in the study. After sampling, hyperthyroidism patients received methimazole starting at 30 mg daily, and ophthalmopathy patients received high-dose intravenous methylprednisolone. According to the paper, TCR Vbeta CDR3 sequencing was carried out on 135 peripheral blood samples, which came from 40 to 45 ophthalmopathy, around 74 hyperthyroidism and about 17 progressor patients.

Any patient with an uncontrolled infection, another autoimmune disease, pregnancy or lactation was excluded. Diagnoses were based on clinical symptoms, serum thyroxine and TRAb, thyroid ultrasound and orbital computed tomography. Total RNA was extracted using Trizol reagent, and RNA quality was assessed on an Agilent 2100 Bioanalyzer. Amplification of TCR beta CDR3 regions was carried out from RNA transcripts. The TCR CDR3 was subjected to a first round of RT-PCR using the HTBI primer set and the Qiagen OneStep RT-PCR kit. Libraries were constructed in a second round of multiplex PCR, after which size selection and purification were performed. Libraries were sequenced paired-end with 100 bp reads on an Illumina HiSeq2000. The source study handled its data this way. Raw data were processed with SOAPnuke, discarding reads with adapters, uncalled bases, mean Phred below 15, or no exact constant-primer or identifier match. COPE v1.2.5 was used to merge the high-quality paired reads, and each unique nucleotide sequence was defined as a clonotype. Clonotypes were aligned to IMGT TRBV, TRBD and TRBJ reference segments using MiTCR v1.1. Analysis was restricted to V-J combinations with a frequency above 0.0001, which covered 99.2% of repertoires. A TCS score was defined as the ratio between F50 (clonal expansion) and ExV (chaos), using BLOSUM62-based TCRdist between CDR3 peptides within each V-J. Welch's t-statistics and random forest reduced roughly 540 V-J features to roughly 13, which were used in a naive Bayes classifier (R e1071). Thyroid-blood repertoire similarity was quantified with the Morisita-Horn index. TCRdb itself trimmed the public reads at Q25 with fastp, ran MiXCR and retained productive beta chains. Merged by CDR3 protein, the rows form single entries marked with the most common genes and DNA. Clone size and V and J calls follow TCRdb, not the original study. This sample holds 480,000 or so distinct CDR3 sequences; 40% to 50% were observed only once. Clones ranked in the top ten supply 35% to 50% of the sample.

From the cysteine up to the phenylalanine, the CDR3 has a length of 13 residues. Just CDR3 DNA is preserved here, 39 bases in frame from base 1. As encoded in the germline V gene, CDR1 is SGHTA while CDR2 is FQGNSA. Trimmed from V: 7 bases; trimmed from J: 14 bases; junction bases lacking a gene match: 11. As concerns this clonotype: Its binding antigen is unknown. There are no base qualities to consult, and no much larger clone falls within one base.

What the research found in general, with its limitations: Sample size was not statistically predetermined, and investigators were not blinded to group allocation. During validation, the model predicted progression to ophthalmopathy a median of approximately 7 months ahead of onset, with more than 55% sensitivity and under 85% specificity. Blood samples also contained most of the expanded thyroid clonotypes (frequency above 0.001), which suggests that blood repertoires may reflect thyroid immune responses. Ophthalmopathy was separated from stable hyperthyroidism by a 13 V-J signature model, with approximately 86% sensitivity and approximately 81% specificity obtained in cross-validation and 80%/75% obtained in testing.

Recombination linked TRBV7-2 to TRBJ1-6; the junction holds 7 bases that match TRBD1. The sample taken for sequencing was peripheral blood or thyroid tissue (not recorded which). The clonotype was recovered from an adult woman with Graves' disease, either hyperthyroidism or ophthalmopathy (not recorded which). The DNA sequence is TGTGCCAGCACCCGAGACAGGGAATGGGCCCTCCACTTT. The encoded protein is CASTRDREWALHF.